This T cell receptor beta chain was found in a study of blood T cell repertoires in COVID-19. Study background: Spain, Italy and the United States supplied samples that represented acute and convalescent COVID-19. PBMCs, B-cell-depleted T cells, or T cells were the source of the cDNA or gDNA that made up the material.

The CDR3 consists of 14 residues. The ends lost 1 base at V and 6 bases at J; junction bases unmatched: 5. In germline, CDR1 is LGHDT, CDR2 YNNKEL (reference sequence). Original processing notes: Reference gene primers were amplified, and this amplification served to estimate nucleated cell counts. Here immunoSEQ multiplex PCR was the method, and the copy in TCRdb shows in-frame clones only, minus some. The D gene and trimming were derived from the DNA, and the V and J assignments and clone size from that table. The repertoire holds approximately 130,000 clones, with about 87% as singletons. Material for sequencing was peripheral blood. The chain joins TRBV3-1 (or the pseudogene TRBV3-2) to TRBJ1-2; TRBD1 matches 7 bases. This TCR was recovered from a woman aged 45-65 years with acute or convalescent COVID-19. CDR3: CASSQVAGGNGYTF. As DNA, the CDR3 is TGTGCCAGCAGCCAAGTAGCAGGGGGAAATGGCTACACCTTC.